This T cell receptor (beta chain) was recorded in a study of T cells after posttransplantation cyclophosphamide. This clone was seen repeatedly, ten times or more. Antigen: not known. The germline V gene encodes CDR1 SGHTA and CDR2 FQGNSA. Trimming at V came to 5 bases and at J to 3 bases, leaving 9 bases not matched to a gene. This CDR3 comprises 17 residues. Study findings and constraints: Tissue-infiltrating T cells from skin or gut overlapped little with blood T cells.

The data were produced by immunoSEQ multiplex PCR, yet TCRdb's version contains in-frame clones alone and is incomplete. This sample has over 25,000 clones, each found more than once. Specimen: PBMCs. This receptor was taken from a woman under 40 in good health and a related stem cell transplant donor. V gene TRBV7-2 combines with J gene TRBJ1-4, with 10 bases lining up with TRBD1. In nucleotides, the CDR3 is TGTGCCAGCAGCCCTAGACAGGGGGCGGGCGCTAATGAAAAACTGTTTTTT. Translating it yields CASSPRQGAGANEKLFF. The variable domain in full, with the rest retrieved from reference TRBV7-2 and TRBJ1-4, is GAGVSQSPSNKVTEKGKDVELRCDPISGHTALYWYRQSLGQGLEFLIYFQGNSAPDKSGLPSDRFSAERTGGSVSTLTIQRTQQEDSAVYLCASSPRQGAGANEKLFFGSGTQLSVL.